A single sample gave rise to the 30 T cell receptor beta chains below, sequenced in a study of human T cells and chemical hapten exposure (dated by TCRdb to the early 2020s). The time point label corresponds to: patch test 1, 2 weeks after DPC sensitization. The treatment or condition tag for this specimen amounts to: therapeutic diphenylcyclopropenone sensitization with weekly scalp DPC. Library preparation employed RACE. Instrument used: NextSeq 500. The raw public data were reprocessed by TCRdb itself: fastp quality trimming at Q25, MiXCR clonotype calling, in-frame beta chains only. Merged by CDR3 protein, the rows form single entries marked with the most common genes and DNA. Here the sample has 150,000 to 200,000 distinct CDR3 sequences; 13% to 15% occur a single time. The top ten hold approximately 1.5% of the sample. The sequences come from whole blood, collected in connection with sensitization to the hapten diphenylcyclopropenone (DPC). These receptor sequences come from a woman under 40 with alopecia areata. Some clones in this sample may be carry-over from other donors' samples.

This clonotype turned up a few times. This chain connects TRBV12-3 or TRBV12-4 to TRBJ2-1; D remains unclear. V lost 4 bases, J lost 1 base, and 8 bases lay in between. This CDR3 has 14 amino acids. CDR3 protein: CASSSDRSYNEQFF. The CDR3 DNA follows: TGTGCCAGCAGTTCGGACCGGTCCTACAATGAGCAGTTCTTC.

V and J are TRBV6-2 or TRBV6-3 and TRBJ1-5; weak D call: TRBD1 (6 bases). The germline V and J ends were trimmed by 2 bases and 0 bases, with 26 bases remaining between them. CDR3 length equals 21 residues. Per germline, CDR1 MNHEY and CDR2 SVGEGT. The CDR3 coding sequence is TGTGCCAGCAGTTACGACTCCTCCCTCCTTGGACAGACCCTTAGCAATCAGCCCCAGCATTTT. Protein product: CASSYDSSLLGQTLSNQPQHF.

The chain joins TRBV7-8 to TRBJ2-5; D gene ambiguous. CDR1 and CDR2 (germline): SGHVS, FQNEAQ. Trimming took off 3 bases at V and 1 base at J, with 9 bases between the two ends. This CDR3 has 14 residues. CDR3 residues: CASSFGFTQETQYF. Here the CDR3 DNA reads TGTGCCAGCAGCTTTGGGTTTACCCAAGAGACCCAGTACTTC.

This chain uses TRBV6-2 or TRBV6-3 with TRBJ2-5; TRBD2 matches at 9 bases. CDR1 is MNHEY and CDR2 is SVGEGT in the germline V gene. There are 22 residues in the CDR3. Trimming at V came to 0 bases and at J to 0 bases, leaving 20 bases not matched to a gene. For the CDR3, the DNA is TGTGCCAGCAGTTACTCCGCCGCCGTTCAGTTGCGGGGGGGCCTAGACCAAGAGACCCAGTACTTC. Amino acids: CASSYSAAVQLRGGLDQETQYF.

This clonotype was seen a few times. V usage is TRBV30 and J usage is TRBJ2-3; 11 bases match TRBD2. The V and J ends lost 5 bases and 5 bases, in that order; junction bases with no gene match: 12. CDR1 GTSNPN and CDR2 SVGIG come from the germline V gene (reference sequence). The CDR3 sequence is 16 residues long. The CDR3 DNA reads as TGTGCCTGGTTAGCGGGAGGGCCTGGTGGGATAGATACGCAGTATTTT. Translation gives CAWLAGGPGGIDTQYF. Complete variable domain (other parts from reference TRBV30 and TRBJ2-3): SQTIHQWPATLVQPVGSPLSLECTVEGTSNPNLYWYRQAAGRGLQLLFYSVGIGQISSEVPQNLSASRPQDRQFILSSKKLLLSDSGFYLCAWLAGGPGGIDTQYFGPGTRLTVL.

V gene TRBV29-1 combines with J gene TRBJ2-3, with 9 bases identical to TRBD2. V shed 5 bases, J shed 4 bases, and the junction held 7 bases outside the gene matches. The V gene's germline CDR1 is SQVTM and CDR2 ANQGSEA. CDR3 length equals 14 residues. CDR3 in DNA: TGCAGCGTTAGAGCGGGAGGCTATCCAGATACGCAGTATTTT. Translated, it gives CSVRAGGYPDTQYF.

The chain couples TRBV15 to TRBJ2-3; 7 bases align to TRBD1. The CDR3 contains 14 residues. V was clipped by 4 bases and J by 3 bases; unmatched bases: 4. Germline CDR1 reads LNHNV; CDR2 reads YYDKDF (reference sequence). In nucleotides, the CDR3 is TGTGCCACCAGCAAAGACAGGGTTACAGATACGCAGTATTTT. It is translated as CATSKDRVTDTQYF.

The table lists this clonotype with many counts. V gene TRBV6-5 combines with J gene TRBJ2-1, with 9 nucleotides matching TRBD2. Germline-derived CDR1 and CDR2 are MNHEY and SVGAGI. V shed 6 bases, J shed 3 bases, and the junction held 9 bases outside the gene matches. The CDR3 has 16 residues. CDR3 residues: CASRKGSSGVYNEQFF. CDR3 nucleotides: TGTGCCAGCAGGAAGGGATCTAGCGGGGTCTACAATGAGCAGTTCTTC.

There are a few counts of this clonotype. This sequence joins TRBV7-2 and TRBJ2-1, with TRBD2 as a possible D gene (5 bases). The CDR3 loop spans 15 amino acids. V gave up 4 bases and J gave up 0 bases, with 10 bases separating them. The germline V gene has CDR1 SGHTA and CDR2 FQGNSA. The CDR3 coding sequence is TGTGCCAGCAGCTCGGACTTGTACTCCTACAATGAGCAGTTCTTC. Its protein product is CASSSDLYSYNEQFF.

This clonotype has just a few counts. The chain joins TRBV28 to TRBJ2-7, with D maybe TRBD1 (7 bases). The CDR3 is 15 amino acids. Germline CDR1 MDHEN, CDR2 SYDVKM. V was shortened by 3 bases and J by 3 bases, with 15 bases between the two germline ends. CDR3 in amino acids: CASSLGGQYFYEQYF. The DNA for the CDR3 is TGTGCCAGCAGTTTGGGGGGACAGTACTTCTACGAGCAGTACTTC.

This clonotype has more than one count but fewer than ten. The CDR3 here is CSVDPLGYNEQFF. In nucleotides, the CDR3 is TGCAGCGTTGACCCATTGGGATACAATGAGCAGTTCTTC. This rearrangement joins TRBV29-1 to TRBJ2-1; D call uncertain. There are 13 residues in the CDR3. V was shortened by 3 bases and J by 4 bases, with 10 bases between the two germline ends. Germline CDR1 is SQVTM and CDR2 is ANQGSEA.

The chain employs TRBV4-1 and TRBJ1-6; TRBD1 might be the D (6 bases). The CDR3 totals 17 residues. Germline lookup yields CDR1 MGHRA and CDR2 YSYEKL. Between the trimmed V and J ends, which lost 1 base and 4 bases, there was a span of 14 bases. The CDR3 reads CASSQVRTEKYNSPLHF. The CDR3 nucleotides read TGCGCCAGCAGCCAAGTCAGGACAGAGAAATATAATTCACCCCTCCACTTT.

This clonotype has just a few counts. The CDR3 sequence: CASTPRADYGYTF. CDR3 bases: TGTGCCAGTACCCCCAGGGCGGACTATGGCTACACCTTC. This chain connects TRBV19 to TRBJ1-2; perhaps TRBD1 as D (5 bases). Deletions cut 7 bases from V and 3 bases from J, with 12 bases between. The CDR3 runs to 13 residues. The germline V gene has CDR1 LNHDA and CDR2 SQIVND (reference sequence).

This chain links TRBV3-1 with TRBJ2-5; a possible D gene is TRBD1 (6 bases). The CDR3 sequence is 14 residues long. Germline-derived CDR1 and CDR2 are LGHDT and YNNKEL (reference sequence). V gave up 1 base and J gave up 5 bases, with 11 bases separating them. The CDR3 is CASSQVRGVETQYF. For the CDR3, the DNA is TGTGCCAGCAGCCAAGTCAGGGGAGTGGAGACCCAGTACTTC.

The chain recombines TRBV6-2 or TRBV6-3 with TRBJ2-3; 8 nucleotides line up with TRBD2. From germline, CDR1 is MNHEY and CDR2 SVGEGT. There are 15 residues in the CDR3. Unmatched junction bases numbered 4, after V lost 2 bases and J lost 3 bases. In DNA, the CDR3 is TGTGCCAGCAGTTACGGGACTAGACAGACAGATACGCAGTATTTT. Protein: CASSYGTRQTDTQYF.

This clonotype showed up many times. V usage is TRBV20-1 and J usage is TRBJ2-7, with D possibly matching TRBD1 (6 bases). The germline V and J ends were trimmed by 6 bases and 1 base, with 16 bases remaining between them. In germline, CDR1 is DFQATT, CDR2 SNEGSKA (reference sequence). The CDR3 is 14 residues long. The CDR3 reads CSAYREGMSYEQYF. The CDR3 nucleotides read TGCAGTGCCTACAGGGAAGGGATGTCCTACGAGCAGTACTTC.

Only a few counts were recorded for this clonotype. The chain carries TRBV5-5 and TRBJ2-7; TRBD1 is a possible D gene (6 bases). The germline CDR1 and CDR2 sequences are SGHKS and YYEKEE (reference sequence). This CDR3 comprises 15 residues. The V and J ends lost 3 bases and 4 bases respectively, with 17 bases between them. The CDR3 spells CASSWPEVGGYEQYF. The DNA for the CDR3 is TGTGCCAGCAGCTGGCCGGAGGTAGGGGGTTACGAGCAGTACTTC. The whole variable domain, filled in from reference TRBV5-5 and TRBJ2-7, reads DAGVTQSPTHLIKTRGQQVTLRCSPISGHKSVSWYQQVLGQGPQFIFQYYEKEERGRGNFPDRFSARQFPNYSSELNVNALLLGDSALYLCASSWPEVGGYEQYFGPGTRLTVT.

This clonotype was seen only a few times. This chain uses TRBV9 with TRBJ1-1; D is perhaps TRBD1 (5 bases). V lost 2 bases and J 5 bases, leaving 10 bases between the germline ends. Germline loops: CDR1 SGDLS, CDR2 YYNGEE. CDR3 length: 13 amino acids. The CDR3 DNA reads as TGTGCCAGCAGCGTTCTTTCAGGGACTGAAGCTTTCTTT. Residues: CASSVLSGTEAFF.

The rearrangement uses TRBV10-3 and TRBJ2-3; TRBD2 matches at 11 bases. The length of the CDR3 is 14 residues. The V and J ends lost 10 bases and 1 base, in that order; junction bases with no gene match: 4. Germline-derived CDR1 and CDR2 are ENHRY and SYGVKD. CDR3: CATETSGGTDTQYF. For the CDR3, the DNA is TGTGCCACGGAGACTAGCGGGGGCACAGATACGCAGTATTTT.

This clonotype was counted ten times or more. The chain employs TRBV28 and TRBJ2-1; TRBD2 aligns across 8 bases. V gave up 4 bases and J gave up 9 bases; unmatched junction bases: 17. The germline V gene has CDR1 MDHEN and CDR2 SYDVKM. The CDR3 covers 17 residues. CDR3 region: CASSSPGLAGGDAEQFF. For the CDR3, the DNA is TGTGCCAGCAGTTCACCAGGACTAGCTGGGGGTGATGCTGAGCAGTTCTTC.

This chain links TRBV6-1 with TRBJ2-2, with D uncertain. This CDR3 contains 15 residues. V shed 1 base and J shed 1 base, with 7 bases lying between them. CDR1 is MNHNS, CDR2 SASEGT, per germline. The CDR3 is CASSEVFWNTGELFF. The CDR3 DNA reads as TGTGCCAGCAGTGAAGTTTTTTGGAACACCGGGGAGCTGTTTTTT.

There are a few counts of this clonotype. This chain links TRBV7-2 with TRBJ2-7; no clear D gene. The CDR3 runs 13 residues. V was cut by 0 bases and J by 4 bases, with 7 bases left in between. Germline V gives CDR1 SGHTA, CDR2 FQGNSA. CDR3 sequence: CASSLAMQYEQYF. The CDR3 bases are TGTGCCAGCAGCTTAGCAATGCAATACGAGCAGTACTTC.

This clonotype was observed a handful of times. The rearrangement uses TRBV28 and TRBJ2-1; D remains unclear. This CDR3 spans 12 amino acids. Germline V gene data show CDR1 as MDHEN and CDR2 as SYDVKM. V gave up 3 bases and J gave up 8 bases, with 8 bases separating them. For the CDR3, the DNA is TGTGCCAGCAGTTTGTCAGGTCATGAGCAGTTCTTC. Protein: CASSLSGHEQFF.

Many counts were recorded for this clonotype. The chain combines TRBV6-2 or TRBV6-3 with TRBJ1-2; D is uncertain. The germline V and J ends were trimmed by 4 bases and 8 bases, with 14 bases remaining between them. This CDR3 comprises 13 residues. CDR1 MNHEY and CDR2 SVGEGT come from the germline V gene. CDR3 in amino acids: CASSFLTTGGYTF. For the CDR3, the DNA is TGTGCCAGCAGTTTTCTAACTACTGGGGGCTACACCTTC.

The chain has TRBV9 and TRBJ1-2; no clear D gene. This CDR3 contains 14 residues. The germline V gene encodes CDR1 SGDLS and CDR2 YYNGEE. V was pared by 0 bases and J by 8 bases, with 14 bases between. For the CDR3, the DNA is TGTGCCAGCAGCGTAGCTCATCTTTCAATGGGCTACACCTTC. Protein product: CASSVAHLSMGYTF. The whole variable domain, remainder taken from reference TRBV9 and TRBJ1-2, is DSGVTQTPKHLITATGQRVTLRCSPRSGDLSVYWYQQSLDQGLQFLIQYYNGEERAKGNILERFSAQQFPDLHSELNLSSLELGDSALYFCASSVAHLSMGYTFGSGTRLTVV.

This clonotype was counted between two and nine times. CDR3 amino acids: CASSPPTLGTSTDTQYF. CDR3 sequence (DNA): TGTGCCAGCAGCCCGCCGACCCTGGGGACGAGCACAGATACGCAGTATTTT. The chain carries TRBV9 and TRBJ2-3; tentatively, D is TRBD1 or TRBD2 (5 bases each). With 4 bases removed from V and 0 bases from J, the gap between germline ends came to 18 bases. Germline-derived CDR1 and CDR2 are SGDLS and YYNGEE. The CDR3 totals 17 residues. The whole variable domain, remainder taken from reference TRBV9 and TRBJ2-3, is DSGVTQTPKHLITATGQRVTLRCSPRSGDLSVYWYQQSLDQGLQFLIQYYNGEERAKGNILERFSAQQFPDLHSELNLSSLELGDSALYFCASSPPTLGTSTDTQYFGPGTRLTVL.

This rearrangement joins TRBV2 to TRBJ2-1; 11 nucleotides agree with TRBD2. The germline CDR1 and CDR2 sequences are SNHLY and FYNNEI. Trimming removed 6 bases from V and 7 bases from J; junction bases left unmatched: 5. The CDR3 covers 14 residues. In DNA, the CDR3 is TGTGCCAGCAGCGCTAGCGGGAGGCGGAATGAGCAGTTCTTC. It specifies CASSASGRRNEQFF.

The rearrangement uses TRBV20-1 and TRBJ1-5; no clear D. The CDR3 covers 15 residues. The V end lost 0 bases, the J end lost 3 bases, and 12 bases lay between the germline ends. From germline, CDR1 is DFQATT and CDR2 SNEGSKA (reference sequence). CDR3 residues: CSAREPWANNQPQHF. For the CDR3, the DNA is TGCAGTGCTAGAGAGCCCTGGGCCAACAATCAGCCCCAGCATTTT.

The table lists this clonotype with a few counts. The J gene is TRBJ2-1, the V gene TRBV3-1, with D perhaps given as TRBD1 or TRBD2 (5 bases each). The CDR3 is 15 residues long. Trimming took off 2 bases at V and 2 bases at J, with 10 bases between the two ends. CDR1 and CDR2 (germline): LGHDT, YNNKEL (reference sequence). The chain's CDR3 is CASSQWDRTYNEQFF. The CDR3 DNA follows: TGTGCCAGCAGCCAATGGGACCGAACCTACAATGAGCAGTTCTTC.

The chain recombines TRBV29-1 with TRBJ2-1; TRBD2 matches 7 bases. Trimming at V came to 4 bases and at J to 8 bases, leaving 11 bases not matched to a gene. This CDR3 region has 14 residues. Germline values: CDR1 SQVTM, CDR2 ANQGSEA. CDR3 protein: CSVVDGTTLYEQFF. The DNA for the CDR3 is TGCAGCGTTGTCGATGGGACTACTTTATATGAGCAGTTCTTC.